These 28 T cell receptor beta chains were sequenced from one sample in a study of shared T cell receptors in the human thymus. TCRdb's copy holds only in-frame clones and misses some; the assay was immunoSEQ multiplex PCR. This repertoire shows 500,000 to 850,000 clones, over 75% found once; its top ten account for roughly 0.0094%. These same records also appear under a second study, on human thymus T cells.

The sample consisted of thymocytes. Receptors originate from a boy in the first two years of life with a congenital heart defect.

This sequence joins TRBV15 and TRBJ2-1, with 9 bases matching TRBD2. Germline lookup yields CDR1 LNHNV and CDR2 YYDKDF (reference sequence). Losses at the gene ends were 5 bases for V and 4 bases for J; bases not matched to a gene: 9. This CDR3 spans 16 amino acids. The CDR3 nucleotides read TGTGCCACCAGCTCCCCCGGGACTAGCCATTACAATGAGCAGTTCTTC. As protein: CATSSPGTSHYNEQFF.

The CDR3 sequence: CASSRQPGQGFGNQPQHF. DNA for the CDR3: TGTGCCAGCAGCAGGCAGCCGGGACAGGGTTTCGGCAATCAGCCCCAGCATTTT. This rearrangement joins TRBV12-1 to TRBJ1-5; the D segment call TRBD1 is taken from the table without a DNA check. TRBV12-1 is an annotated pseudogene. This CDR3 spans 18 amino acids.

The chain links TRBV5-1 to TRBJ2-1, with 14 bases matching TRBD2. This CDR3 region has 17 residues. Trimming cost V 3 bases and J 7 bases; bases outside gene matches: 9. Germline CDR1 SGHRS, CDR2 YFSETQ. The CDR3, as DNA: TGCGCCAGCAGCTCGGGACTAGCGGGAGTAATATGGAATGAGCAGTTCTTC. As protein: CASSSGLAGVIWNEQFF. Variable domain in full (rest from reference TRBV5-1 and TRBJ2-1): KAGVTQTPRYLIKTRGQQVTLSCSPISGHRSVSWYQQTPGQGLQFLFEYFSETQRNKGNFPGRFSGRQFSNSRSEMNVSTLELGDSALYLCASSSGLAGVIWNEQFFGPGTRLTVL.

This sequence joins TRBV28 and TRBJ2-3, with no clear D. Deletions cut 0 bases from V and 1 base from J, with 11 bases between. Per the germline V gene, CDR1 is MDHEN and CDR2 is SYDVKM. This CDR3 spans 16 amino acids. The CDR3 bases are TGTGCCAGCAGTTTATGCTCTAACCCCTGCACAGATACGCAGTATTTT. It translates to CASSLCSNPCTDTQYF. Based on the CDR3 plus reference TRBV28 and TRBJ2-3, the full variable domain is DVKVTQSSRYLVKRTGEKVFLECVQDMDHENMFWYRQDPGLGLRLIYFSYDVKMKEKGDIPEGYSVSREKKERFSLILESASTNQTSMYLCASSLCSNPCTDTQYFGPGTRLTVL.

A single count supports this clone. The V call is TRBV5-8, the J call TRBJ1-6; 10 bases match TRBD1. V gave up 2 bases and J gave up 7 bases; unmatched junction bases: 3. The CDR3 has 15 residues. The germline V gene has CDR1 SGHTS and CDR2 YDEGEE. CDR3 in DNA: TGTGCCAGCAGCTTCGCGGGACAGGGGAATTCACCCCTCCACTTT. Translated: CASSFAGQGNSPLHF.

This clone was seen only a few times. The chain uses TRBV7-2 and TRBJ2-3; a possible D gene is TRBD2 (6 bases). This CDR3 has 14 amino acids. Trimming took 3 bases from V and 7 from J, leaving 14 bases between them. Germline V CDR1 and CDR2: SGHTA, FQGNSA. This CDR3 is CASSFSGGVNTQYF. The CDR3, as DNA: TGTGCCAGCAGCTTCTCCGGCGGGGTAAATACGCAGTATTTT.

The chain recombines TRBV20-1 with TRBJ1-1; D gene unclear. The ends were cut back, 1 base at V and 2 bases at J, with 2 bases in the middle. The germline V gene has CDR1 DFQATT and CDR2 SNEGSKA (reference sequence). This CDR3 has 11 residues. DNA of the CDR3: TGCAGTGCTAGAGTAAACACTGAAGCTTTCTTT. Its translation: CSARVNTEAFF.

The rearrangement uses TRBV14 and TRBJ1-2; D call uncertain. The CDR3 runs to 16 residues. Germline lookup yields CDR1 SGHDN and CDR2 FVKESK. The ends were cut back, 4 bases at V and 3 bases at J, with 18 bases in the middle. The CDR3 sequence is CASSLRLMGAHYGYTF. The CDR3 DNA follows: TGTGCCAGCAGCCTACGCCTAATGGGCGCGCACTATGGCTACACCTTC.

The chain is built from TRBV5-6 and TRBJ2-3; TRBD2 matches at 11 bases. The CDR3 loop spans 17 amino acids. The germline gives CDR1 SGHDT, CDR2 YYEEEE. The V and J ends lost 0 bases and 3 bases, in that order; junction bases with no gene match: 6. This CDR3 reads CASSLAFTSGRTDTQYF. The CDR3 bases are TGTGCCAGCAGCTTGGCTTTTACTAGCGGGAGAACAGATACGCAGTATTTT.

This chain links TRBV27 with TRBJ1-1; 10 bases line up with TRBD1. V shed 5 bases, J shed 11 bases, and the junction held 14 bases outside the gene matches. Germline V CDR1 and CDR2: MNHEY, SMNVEV (reference sequence). The CDR3 is 15 amino acids. The CDR3 region is CASSPRAGTGDRAFF. DNA for the CDR3: TGTGCCAGCAGTCCCCGGGCGGGGACAGGGGACCGCGCTTTCTTT.

V gene TRBV27 combines with J gene TRBJ1-4, with 7 nucleotides matching TRBD1. The CDR3 covers 15 residues. After removal of 3 bases from V and 8 bases from J, the junction contained 9 bases not matched to a gene. Germline CDR1 MNHEY, CDR2 SMNVEV (reference sequence). CDR3 coding DNA: TGTGCCAGCAGTTTTTCGGGCTACAGGGGCGAAAAACTGTTTTTT. Its protein is CASSFSGYRGEKLFF.

The rearrangement links TRBV5-1 to TRBJ2-7, with 8 bases fitting TRBD1. The CDR3 loop spans 14 amino acids. Germline assignment: CDR1 SGHRS and CDR2 YFSETQ. Trimming removed 3 bases from V and 2 bases from J; junction bases left unmatched: 4. Written as DNA, the CDR3 is TGCGCCAGCAGCTCCCGGACAGGGCCCTACGAGCAGTACTTC. Translation gives CASSSRTGPYEQYF.

This clone has just a few counts. The rearrangement joins TRBV27 to TRBJ2-7, with D maybe TRBD1 (6 bases). Per the germline V gene, CDR1 is MNHEY and CDR2 is SMNVEV (reference sequence). V was shortened by 2 bases and J by 3 bases, with 14 bases between the two germline ends. The CDR3 is 15 amino acids. The CDR3 loop is CASSLISGADYEQYF. The CDR3 region has the DNA TGTGCCAGCAGTTTAATATCAGGGGCGGACTACGAGCAGTACTTC.

This chain links TRBV6-1 with TRBJ2-7; 7 bases map to TRBD1. The CDR3 spans 14 residues. J lost 0 bases, V lost 6 bases, and 5 bases had no gene match. CDR1 and CDR2 from the germline V gene are MNHNS and SASEGT. In DNA, the CDR3 is TGTGCCAGCAGCCTGGACAGGAGCTCCTACGAGCAGTACTTC. It yields the protein CASSLDRSSYEQYF.

V usage is TRBV25-1 and J usage is TRBJ2-7, with TRBD2 as a possible D gene (7 bases). This CDR3 region has 15 residues. Trimming removed 3 bases from V and 5 bases from J, with 17 bases in between. CDR1 and CDR2 from the germline V gene are MGHDK and SYGVNS. CDR3 sequence: CASSDLRGAGNEQYF. CDR3 in DNA: TGTGCCAGCAGTGACCTCCGGGGGGCGGGCAACGAGCAGTACTTC.

In DNA form, the CDR3 reads TGCGCCAGCAGCCAAGATCTGGCAGGGTGGGGAACTGAAGCTTTCTTT. As protein: CASSQDLAGWGTEAFF. The rearrangement joins TRBV4-3 to TRBJ1-1; TRBD1 might be the D (5 bases). CDR3 length: 16 residues. Trimming stripped 0 bases from V and 5 bases from J, with 16 bases between. Germline CDR1 and CDR2: LGHNA and YSLEER.

CDR3 region: CASSSDGMEFF. The CDR3 DNA is TGCGCCAGCAGTTCCGACGGGATGGAGTTCTTC. This chain connects TRBV5-1 to TRBJ2-1, with TRBD2 as a possible D gene (5 bases). Germline values: CDR1 SGHRS, CDR2 YFSETQ. This CDR3 comprises 11 residues. V gave up 5 bases and J gave up 14 bases, with 14 bases separating them.

The chain carries TRBV4-3 and TRBJ1-3, with 9 bases identical to TRBD1. V shed 0 bases, J shed 0 bases, and the junction held 12 bases outside the gene matches. Germline values: CDR1 LGHNA, CDR2 YSLEER. The CDR3 contains 20 residues. CDR3 sequence (DNA): TGCGCCAGCAGCCAAGAACGGGACAGGGAAAGTATGGGCTCTGGAAACACCATATATTTT. This gives the protein CASSQERDRESMGSGNTIYF.

The chain recombines TRBV10-3 with TRBJ2-7; no firm D call. In germline, CDR1 is ENHRY, CDR2 SYGVKD. The CDR3 spans 13 residues. V lost 4 bases to trimming and J lost 2 bases, with 9 bases between them. CDR3 sequence: CAISGNFPYEQYF. The CDR3 DNA sequence: TGTGCCATCAGTGGCAACTTCCCCTACGAGCAGTACTTC.

V gene TRBV7-9 combines with J gene TRBJ1-2; no reliable D call. With 1 base removed from V and 2 bases from J, the gap between germline ends came to 8 bases. The CDR3 contains 14 residues. CDR1 and CDR2 from the germline V gene are SEHNR and FQNEAQ (reference sequence). The CDR3 nucleotides read TGTGCCAGCAGCTTAGGCAGGCCCAACTATGGCTACACCTTC. Encoded protein: CASSLGRPNYGYTF. Supplemented by reference TRBV7-9 and TRBJ1-2, the full variable domain reads DTGVSQNPRHKITKRGQNVTFRCDPISEHNRLYWYRQTLGQGPEFLTYFQNEAQLEKSRLLSDRFSAERPKGSFSTLEIQRTEQGDSAMYLCASSLGRPNYGYTFGSGTRLTVV.

This chain uses TRBV4-1 with TRBJ2-1; D unclear. Looked up from germline, CDR1 is MGHRA and CDR2 is YSYEKL. CDR3 length equals 15 residues. The V end was cut by 1 base, the J end by 0 bases, with 7 bases between. The CDR3 loop reads CASSQVQNSYNEQFF. Here the CDR3 DNA reads TGCGCCAGCAGCCAAGTTCAAAACTCCTACAATGAGCAGTTCTTC.

This chain uses TRBV4-1 with TRBJ1-6; TRBD1 might be the D (5 bases). The CDR3 totals 17 residues. CDR1 MGHRA and CDR2 YSYEKL come from the germline V gene. V was trimmed by 0 bases and J by 5 bases, leaving 14 bases between them. CDR3 amino acids: CASSQDLATVNNSPLHF. CDR3 nucleotide sequence: TGCGCCAGCAGCCAAGATCTTGCGACAGTCAATAATTCACCCCTCCACTTT.

The chain has TRBV27 and TRBJ1-2; D not resolved. The CDR3 loop spans 15 amino acids. The V and J ends lost 3 bases and 4 bases respectively, with 15 bases between them. The germline gives CDR1 MNHEY, CDR2 SMNVEV (reference sequence). The CDR3 region is CASSFSTQSRYGYTF. The CDR3 DNA is TGTGCCAGCAGTTTTTCGACACAGAGCCGCTATGGCTACACCTTC.

The J gene is TRBJ2-1, the V gene TRBV5-1, with TRBD2 as a possible D gene (6 bases). V was trimmed by 3 bases and J by 9 bases, leaving 13 bases between them. The CDR3 runs to 13 residues. Germline assignment: CDR1 SGHRS and CDR2 YFSETQ. The CDR3 sequence is CASSSDTGVEQFF. CDR3 DNA: TGCGCCAGCAGCTCGGATACGGGGGTTGAGCAGTTCTTC. The entire variable domain, with the rest obtained from reference TRBV5-1 and TRBJ2-1, is as follows: KAGVTQTPRYLIKTRGQQVTLSCSPISGHRSVSWYQQTPGQGLQFLFEYFSETQRNKGNFPGRFSGRQFSNSRSEMNVSTLELGDSALYLCASSSDTGVEQFFGPGTRLTVL.

The chain couples TRBV5-4 to TRBJ2-6; 10 bases line up with TRBD1. The CDR3 covers 19 residues. V gave up 4 bases and J gave up 3 bases; unmatched junction bases: 13. Germline assignment: CDR1 SGHNT and CDR2 YYREEE (reference sequence). The CDR3, as DNA: TGTGCCAGCAGCCCGCAGGCCGGGACAGGGGCCTATGGGGCCAACGTCCTGACTTTC. Protein product: CASSPQAGTGAYGANVLTF.

This clone was observed once. This chain joins TRBV25-1 and TRBJ2-3, with D perhaps TRBD1 (6 bases). The V and J ends lost 2 bases and 0 bases respectively, with 9 bases between them. In germline, CDR1 is MGHDK, CDR2 SYGVNS. The CDR3 is made up of 15 amino acids. The CDR3 DNA reads as TGTGCCAGCAGTGAAGGGGGCGGGAGCACAGATACGCAGTATTTT. Translation: CASSEGGGSTDTQYF.

The genes are TRBV6-5 and TRBJ1-1, with D tentatively TRBD1 (5 bases). The length of the CDR3 is 13 residues. CDR1 is MNHEY and CDR2 is SVGAGI in the germline V gene. V lost 0 bases to trimming and J lost 7 bases, with 9 bases between them. CDR3 bases: TGTGCCAGCAGTTACTCCCAAGGGGTTGAAGCTTTCTTT. Its protein is CASSYSQGVEAFF.

The chain has TRBV9 and TRBJ2-6; tentative D call: TRBD2 (5 bases). Germline CDR1 is SGDLS and CDR2 is YYNGEE. This CDR3 comprises 18 residues. Trimming removed 1 base from V and 1 base from J, with 15 bases in between. In DNA form, the CDR3 reads TGTGCCAGCAGCGTATGGGAGCGGCCGCGATCTGGGGCCAACGTCCTGACTTTC. The encoded protein is CASSVWERPRSGANVLTF.